This T cell receptor (beta chain) was recorded in a study of vaccination effects on CD4 cells after COVID-19. The germline CDR1 and CDR2 sequences are SGHNT and YENEEA. This CDR3 is built from 17 residues. Between the trimmed V and J ends, which lost 0 bases and 4 bases, there was a span of 17 bases. Following an approximately 10-day culture, CD4+ T cells were purified. The person had PCR-confirmed SARS-CoV-2 infection between March and December 2020. Comments on this clone: What it recognizes is unknown.

Clones were sequenced by immunoSEQ multiplex PCR, and TCRdb holds only the in-frame ones, with some missing. Of approximately 45,000 clones in the sample, about 76% were seen once. The chain employs TRBV11-3 and TRBJ2-3, with D possibly being TRBD2 (6 bases). The sequences come from CD4+ T cells from PBMCs cultured without peptide, collected before COVID-19 vaccination. This TCR derives from a human donor who had a prior SARS-CoV-2 infection. CDR3 residues: CASSLDFWRAGADTQYF. The CDR3 DNA reads as TGTGCCAGCAGCTTAGATTTTTGGAGGGCTGGCGCAGATACGCAGTATTTT.